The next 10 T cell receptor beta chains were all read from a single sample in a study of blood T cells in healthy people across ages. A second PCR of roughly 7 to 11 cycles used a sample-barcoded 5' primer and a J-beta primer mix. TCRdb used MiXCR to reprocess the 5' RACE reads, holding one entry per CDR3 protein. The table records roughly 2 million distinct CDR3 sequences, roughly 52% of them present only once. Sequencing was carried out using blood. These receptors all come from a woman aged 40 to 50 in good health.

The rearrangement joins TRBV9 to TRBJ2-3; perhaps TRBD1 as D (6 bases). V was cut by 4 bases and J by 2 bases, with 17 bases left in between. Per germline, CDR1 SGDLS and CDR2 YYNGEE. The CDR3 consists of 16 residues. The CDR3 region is CASSSRDRRITDTQYF. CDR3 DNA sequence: TGTGCCAGCAGCTCGCGAGACAGGCGAATCACAGATACGCAGTATTTT.

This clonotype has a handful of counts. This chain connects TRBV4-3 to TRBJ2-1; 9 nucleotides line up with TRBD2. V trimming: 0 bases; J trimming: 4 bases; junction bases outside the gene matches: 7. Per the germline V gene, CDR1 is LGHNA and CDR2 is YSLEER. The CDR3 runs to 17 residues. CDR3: CASSQDALAGDYNEQFF. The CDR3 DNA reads TGCGCCAGCAGCCAAGATGCGTTAGCGGGGGATTACAATGAGCAGTTCTTC.

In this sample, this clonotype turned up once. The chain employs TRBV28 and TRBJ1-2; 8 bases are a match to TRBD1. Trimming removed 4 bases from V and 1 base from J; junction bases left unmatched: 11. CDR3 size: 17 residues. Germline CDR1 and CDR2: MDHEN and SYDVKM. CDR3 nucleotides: TGTGCCAGCAGTTCAACCCCATGGACAGGGTTTAACTATGGCTACACCTTC. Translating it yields CASSSTPWTGFNYGYTF.

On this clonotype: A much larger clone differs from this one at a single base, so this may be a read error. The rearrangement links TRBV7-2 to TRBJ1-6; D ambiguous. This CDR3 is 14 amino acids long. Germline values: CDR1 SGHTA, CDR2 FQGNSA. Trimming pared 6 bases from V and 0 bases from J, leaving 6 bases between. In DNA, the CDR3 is TGTGCCAGCAGGCTGAGCTCCTATAATTCACCCCTCCACTTT. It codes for CASRLSSYNSPLHF.

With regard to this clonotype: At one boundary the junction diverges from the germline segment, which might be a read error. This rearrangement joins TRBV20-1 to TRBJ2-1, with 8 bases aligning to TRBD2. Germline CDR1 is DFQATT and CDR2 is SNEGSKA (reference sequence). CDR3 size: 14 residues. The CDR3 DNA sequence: TGCAGTGCTACAGAGCTTAGCGGGGTCAATGGGCAGTTCTTC. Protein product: CSATELSGVNGQFF.

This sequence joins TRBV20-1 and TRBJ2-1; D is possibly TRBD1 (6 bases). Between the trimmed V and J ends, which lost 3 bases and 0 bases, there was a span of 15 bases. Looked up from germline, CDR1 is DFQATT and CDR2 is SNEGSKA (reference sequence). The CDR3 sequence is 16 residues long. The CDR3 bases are TGCAGTGCTAGGGATACAGGGAAGTCCTCCTACAATGAGCAGTTCTTC. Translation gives CSARDTGKSSYNEQFF.

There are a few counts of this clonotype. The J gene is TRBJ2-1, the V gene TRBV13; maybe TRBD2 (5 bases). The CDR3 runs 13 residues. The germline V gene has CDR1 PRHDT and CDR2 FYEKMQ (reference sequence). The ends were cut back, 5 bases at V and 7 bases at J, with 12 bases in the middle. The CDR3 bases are TGTGCCAGCAGCGGCGCCTCGGGGAATGAGCAGTTCTTC. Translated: CASSGASGNEQFF.

CDR3 DNA sequence: TGTGCCAGCAGCTTACCCCACTTGGGGGCCACGAGAATGGAGCAGTTCTTC. Protein sequence: CASSLPHLGATRMEQFF. The chain is built from TRBV11-1 and TRBJ2-1; D perhaps matches TRBD1 (6 bases). Germline V gives CDR1 SGHAT, CDR2 FQDESV (reference sequence). The CDR3 has 17 amino acids. V lost 2 bases and J lost 10, with 24 bases in between.

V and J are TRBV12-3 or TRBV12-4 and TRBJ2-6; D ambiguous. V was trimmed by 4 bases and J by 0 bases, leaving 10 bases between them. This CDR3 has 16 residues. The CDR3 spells CASSSEPISGANVLTF. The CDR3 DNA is TGTGCCAGCAGTTCGGAGCCGATCTCTGGGGCCAACGTCCTGACTTTC.

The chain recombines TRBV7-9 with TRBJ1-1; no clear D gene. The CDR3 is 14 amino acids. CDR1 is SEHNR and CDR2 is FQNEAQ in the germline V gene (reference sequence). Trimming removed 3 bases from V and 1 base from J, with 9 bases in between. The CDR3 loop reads CASSFPRKNTEAFF. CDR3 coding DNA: TGTGCCAGCAGCTTTCCCAGAAAGAACACTGAAGCTTTCTTT.